Given below is one T cell receptor beta chain in context. Its target is unknown. This record comes from a study of blood T cells in healthy people across ages. Whole-study findings and limits: A strong correlation was found between TCR beta diversity and the percentage of naive T cells. Roughly linear declines in TCR beta diversity per million T cells occurred with age.

A J-beta primer mix and a sample-barcoded 5' primer were used in a second PCR of about 6 to 12 cycles. Every individual sample yielded 2.5 million or more paired-end reads (each containing CDR3). From the 5' RACE reads, TCRdb called clonotypes with MiXCR, one entry per CDR3 protein. The table includes some 1 million distinct CDR3 sequences, 40% to 55% detected once. The amount of total RNA extracted per sample was at least 5.5 micrograms. Input material: blood. This TCR derives from a woman aged 55-69 years in good health.

The CDR3 bases are TGTGCCAGCAGTACCGGCGGGGTACACCACTTT. Protein sequence: CASSTGGVHHF. The gene calls are TRBV2 and TRBJ1-6; D unresolved. Trimming removed 5 bases at V and 18 bases at J, with 14 bases between. The CDR3 has 11 amino acids. Per the germline V gene, CDR1 is SNHLY and CDR2 is FYNNEI.